The 17 T cell receptor beta chains given below trace back to one sample, sequenced in a study of prognosis after radiotherapy for stage I lung cancer (dated by TCRdb to the early 2020s). Sequencing took place on an Illumina HiSeq 3000. Two rounds of multiplex PCR were used to amplify the TCR beta CDR3 region from genomic DNA. In the first PCR round, primers specific to each TRBV and TRBJ gene were used, and the primer sequences were filed in Chinese patent CN105087789A. TCRdb applied fastp at Q25 and MiXCR to the public reads, then kept only in-frame beta chains. For every CDR3 protein sequence, its rows merge into one entry that carries the most common genes and DNA. The sample table contains 30,000 to 40,000 distinct CDR3 sequences; only one count was recorded for around 35% of them. Of the sample, 16% is held by the ten largest clones. Material: PBMCs, obtained before or after stereotactic body radiation therapy (not recorded which). The receptors here all came from a donor of 50 years or more with non-small cell lung cancer.

This CDR3 is CASSLQGGSYEQYF. The CDR3 DNA sequence: TGTGCCAGCAGCTTACAGGGAGGTTCCTACGAGCAGTACTTC. The chain couples TRBV7-2 to TRBJ2-7; D is possibly TRBD2 (6 bases). The CDR3 is 14 amino acids. The V end lost 2 bases, the J end lost 1 base, and 9 bases lay between the germline ends. CDR1 SGHTA and CDR2 FQGNSA come from the germline V gene.

This clonotype is labeled medium-sized. The chain employs TRBV5-1 and TRBJ1-6, with 9 bases fitting TRBD1. This CDR3 is 14 amino acids long. V dropped 4 bases and J dropped 7; count of bases not matched to a gene: 3. Germline V gene data show CDR1 as SGHRS and CDR2 as YFSETQ. This CDR3 is CASSTGQGNSPLHF. In DNA form, the CDR3 reads TGCGCCAGCAGCACCGGACAGGGGAATTCACCCCTCCACTTT.

This clonotype appeared once. This could be a read error, since a much larger clone is one nucleotide away. The chain couples TRBV15 to TRBJ2-5; no clear D gene. Germline CDR1 and CDR2: LNHNV and YYDKDF (reference sequence). V lost 0 bases, J lost 1 base, and 9 bases lay in between. The CDR3 contains 15 residues. The CDR3 sequence is CATSREPYSQETQYF. The CDR3 bases are TGTGCCACCAGCAGAGAACCATACAGCCAAGAGACCCAGTACTTC.

In the case of this clonotype: This sequence is one base from a far larger clone and is likely a read error. This chain connects TRBV6-4 to TRBJ2-1; TRBD2 matches at 8 bases. Per the germline V gene, CDR1 is MRHNA and CDR2 is SNTAGT. The V and J ends lost 6 bases and 9 bases, in that order; junction bases with no gene match: 16. This CDR3 contains 16 residues. CDR3 region: CASSELSGGSVGEQFF. CDR3 sequence (DNA): TGTGCCAGCAGCGAACTATCGGGAGGGTCCGTGGGTGAGCAGTTCTTC.

The V call is TRBV6-4, the J call TRBJ1-1, with D perhaps matching TRBD1 (5 bases). Germline V CDR1 and CDR2: MRHNA, SNTAGT. The CDR3 sequence is 16 residues long. V lost 6 bases and J 5 bases, leaving 22 bases between the germline ends. The CDR3 nucleotides are TGTGCCAGCAGCCAGGGCGTCGGCGACCGGGATACTGAAGCTTTCTTT. The encoded protein is CASSQGVGDRDTEAFF.

This clonotype was counted ten times or more. This may arise from a read error, as a much more abundant clone is one base away. The V call is TRBV9, the J call TRBJ2-2; either TRBD1 or TRBD2 may fit D (5 bases each). Trimming removed 4 bases at V and 1 base at J, with 14 bases between. The CDR3 extends over 16 amino acids. Per germline, CDR1 SGDLS and CDR2 YYNGEE. The CDR3 loop is CASSTPGTGNTGELFF. The CDR3 coding sequence is TGTGCCAGCAGCACCCCCGGGACGGGGAACACCGGGGAGCTGTTTTTT.

Many counts were recorded for this clonotype. The chain joins TRBV12-5 to TRBJ1-2; 7 bases match TRBD1. V was pared by 6 bases and J by 7 bases, with 2 bases of the junction left unmatched. The CDR3 totals 11 residues. Germline CDR1 LGHNT, CDR2 FRNRAP. CDR3 DNA: TGTGCTAGTGGAGGGGGCTCTGGCTACACCTTC. Amino acid sequence: CASGGGSGYTF. Combining the CDR3 with reference TRBV12-5 and TRBJ1-2 gives the whole variable domain DARVTQTPRHKVTEMGQEVTMRCQPILGHNTVFWYRQTMMQGLELLAYFRNRAPLDDSGMPKDRFSAEMPDATLATLKIQPSEPRDSAVYFCASGGGSGYTFGSGTRLTVV.

The chain couples TRBV6-5 to TRBJ2-6; D may be TRBD2 (7 bases). Germline V lookup: CDR1 MNHEY, CDR2 SVGAGI. CDR3 length: 19 residues. The germline V and J ends were trimmed by 2 bases and 0 bases, with 17 bases remaining between them. The CDR3 protein is CASSYGRGALDSGANVLTF. In DNA form, the CDR3 reads TGTGCCAGCAGTTACGGTCGGGGGGCTCTAGACTCTGGGGCCAACGTCCTGACTTTC.

This clonotype showed up many times. The chain carries TRBV6-5 and TRBJ2-5; D perhaps matches TRBD2 (6 bases). The germline V and J ends were trimmed by 0 bases and 3 bases, with 11 bases remaining between them. CDR3 length equals 15 residues. Germline V lookup: CDR1 MNHEY, CDR2 SVGAGI. CDR3: CASSYSFRGEETQYF. Written as DNA, the CDR3 is TGTGCCAGCAGTTACTCGTTCCGCGGGGAAGAGACCCAGTACTTC.

This clonotype was detected many times. This sequence joins TRBV18 and TRBJ1-1; no clear D. The CDR3 runs to 18 residues. V was shortened by 2 bases and J by 0 bases, with 19 bases between the two germline ends. Germline V gene sequence: CDR1 KGHSH, CDR2 LQKENI. CDR3 DNA: TGTGCCAGCTCACCAATATCCCCCGGCGCGGGGATGAACACTGAAGCTTTCTTT. Protein sequence: CASSPISPGAGMNTEAFF.

To note about this clonotype: A read error may explain this, as a much larger clone is one base away. The V and J genes are TRBV2 and TRBJ2-5, with D possibly matching TRBD2 (7 bases). Germline V gene lookup returns CDR1 SNHLY and CDR2 FYNNEI. The CDR3 sequence is 14 residues long. This chain's CDR3 is CASSELGAGESQYF. CDR3 bases: TGTGCCAGCAGTGAACTGGGGGCGGGAGAGAGCCAGTACTTC.

In this sample, this clonotype turned up many times. The V call is TRBV14, the J call TRBJ2-5, with TRBD1 matching over 7 bases. This CDR3 is built from 17 residues. Germline CDR1 SGHDN, CDR2 FVKESK. Trimming removed 2 bases from V and 0 bases from J; junction bases left unmatched: 9. CDR3: CASSQFSGQANQETQYF. The CDR3 DNA reads as TGTGCCAGCAGCCAATTTTCAGGACAGGCGAACCAAGAGACCCAGTACTTC.

About this clonotype itself: This likely came from a read error, as a far larger clone is one base away. V is TRBV6-2 or TRBV6-3 and J is TRBJ2-7, with a weak D call TRBD1 (7 bases). The CDR3 totals 15 residues. CDR1 and CDR2 from the germline V gene are MNHEY and SVGEGT. The CDR3 loop is CASVNGQAGTNDQYF. The CDR3 DNA is TGTGCCAGCGTCAATGGACAGGCGGGGACCAACGATCAGTACTTC.

This clonotype was seen many times. The CDR3 is CASRSGVRWEKLFF. The CDR3 DNA follows: TGTGCCAGTCGATCAGGGGTACGGTGGGAAAAACTGTTTTTT. The chain has TRBV27 and TRBJ1-4, with D perhaps TRBD1 (6 bases). CDR1 is MNHEY, CDR2 SMNVEV, per germline (reference sequence). This CDR3 has 14 amino acids. The V end lost 9 bases, the J end lost 8 bases, and 19 bases lay between the germline ends. Complete variable domain (other parts from reference TRBV27 and TRBJ1-4): EAQVTQNPRYLITVTGKKLTVTCSQNMNHEYMSWYRQDPGLGLRQIYYSMNVEVTDKGDVPEGYKVSRKEKRNFPLILESPSPNQTSLYFCASRSGVRWEKLFFGSGTQLSVL.

About this clonotype: A read error may account for a junction end that differs from germline. The chain uses TRBV28 and TRBJ1-2; weak D call: TRBD1 (5 bases). Germline V gene data show CDR1 as MDHEN and CDR2 as SYDVKM. There are 16 residues in the CDR3. CDR3 DNA sequence: TGTGCCATCAGTGAACATGGGGCTGGGAAAAACTATGGCTACACCTTC. This gives the protein CAISEHGAGKNYGYTF.

This clonotype appeared a few times. The chain couples TRBV5-4 to TRBJ2-5; D remains unclear. The germline CDR1 and CDR2 sequences are SGHNT and YYREEE (reference sequence). The ends were cut back, 0 bases at V and 5 bases at J, with 11 bases in the middle. The CDR3 has 14 amino acids. Here the CDR3 reads CASSLVSGSETQYF. CDR3 DNA: TGTGCCAGCAGCTTGGTGTCCGGGTCGGAGACCCAGTACTTC.

This clonotype is medium-sized. The chain joins TRBV15 to TRBJ1-2; D is perhaps TRBD1 (5 bases). In germline, CDR1 is LNHNV, CDR2 YYDKDF (reference sequence). The CDR3 has 13 amino acids. V was shortened by 0 bases and J by 6 bases, with 8 bases between the two germline ends. CDR3: CATSRDRGDGYTF. In DNA, the CDR3 is TGTGCCACCAGCAGAGATCGGGGGGATGGCTACACCTTC.